This T cell receptor (beta chain) was recorded in a study of blood T cell repertoires in COVID-19. In terms of age and location, participants ranged from roughly 18 to 90 years and lived in about two dozen US areas. A single count supports this clone. The germline gives CDR1 LNHDA, CDR2 SQIVND (reference sequence). V trimming: 4 bases; J trimming: 4 bases; junction bases outside the gene matches: 4. The CDR3 has 14 residues. As processed by the authors: Amplification of reference gene primers provided the estimated nucleated cell counts. Measured with immunoSEQ multiplex PCR; TCRdb has only the in-frame clones, and not every one. Clonal size and the V and J genes are those of that table, whereas D and trimming came from the DNA. The table has about 220,000 clones, about 87% seen once.

The chain recombines TRBV19 with TRBJ1-1, with 9 positions matching TRBD1. The sequenced material came from PBMCs or T cells enriched from blood (not recorded which). The sequence came from a woman in her thirties who had recovered from COVID-19. CDR3 DNA sequence: TGTGCCAGTAGTACTCAGACAGGGGGCACTGAAGCTTTCTTT. It translates to CASSTQTGGTEAFF.